This TCR beta chain was identified in a study of CD8 T cells in Susac syndrome. RNA, at roughly 0.5 to 1 ug, was reverse transcribed with random hexamers. TCRdb redid the calling of the immunoSEQ multiplex PCR reads with MiXCR, one entry per CDR3 protein. The sample has 100,000 or so distinct CDR3 sequences; about 96% are singletons. The sequenced target, TCR beta, came from blood CD8+ and CD4+ T cells. Isolation of CD8+ and CD4+ T cells was performed negatively, whereas enrichment of TEMRA cells was done by FACS. Specimen: CD8+ T cells from PBMCs. The source of this sequence is a human donor with Susac syndrome.

In DNA form, the CDR3 reads TGCGCCAGCAGCTTGGGGCAGGGATGGTATGGCTACACCTTC. Translated, it gives CASSLGQGWYGYTF. This chain connects TRBV5-1 to TRBJ1-2; D is possibly TRBD1 (5 bases). Germline V gives CDR1 SGHRS, CDR2 YFSETQ. The CDR3 extends over 14 amino acids. Deletions cut 0 bases from V and 5 bases from J, with 11 bases between.